The 28 T cell receptor beta chains presented below share a single source sample, sequenced in a study of CD8 T cells in Susac syndrome. Random hexamers were used to reverse transcribe roughly 0.45 to 1 ug of RNA. TCRdb redid the calling of the immunoSEQ multiplex PCR reads with MiXCR, one entry per CDR3 protein. Of some 150,000 distinct CDR3 sequences listed, 85% to 95% are singletons. Sample: CD4+ T cells from PBMCs. Receptors originate from a human donor with Susac syndrome.

This clonotype appeared once. The gene calls are TRBV7-3 and TRBJ2-5; 8 bases align to TRBD2. This CDR3 has 12 amino acids. With V trimmed by 5 bases and J by 9 bases, 5 bases remained unmatched. Germline V gives CDR1 SGHTA, CDR2 FQGTGA. Here the CDR3 DNA reads TGTGCCAGCAGCACCCCCGGGGGGGCCCAGTACTTC. As protein: CASSTPGGAQYF.

The CDR3 region is CASSQRAGGWDYGYTF. The CDR3 DNA reads TGTGCCAGCAGCCAACGGGCAGGGGGCTGGGACTATGGCTACACCTTC. The chain recombines TRBV14 with TRBJ1-2; 8 positions agree with TRBD1. The CDR3 totals 16 residues. V shed 2 bases, J shed 3 bases, and the junction held 8 bases outside the gene matches. Germline V gives CDR1 SGHDN, CDR2 FVKESK.

This chain uses TRBV20-1 with TRBJ1-2, with 7 positions matching TRBD1. Germline assignment: CDR1 DFQATT and CDR2 SNEGSKA (reference sequence). This CDR3 comprises 12 residues. The junction had 6 bases not matched to a gene; V was cut back by 5 bases and J by 6 bases. In DNA, the CDR3 is TGCAGTGCTCAGAGACAGGGAGATGGCTACACCTTC. This gives the protein CSAQRQGDGYTF.

The rearrangement joins TRBV5-4 to TRBJ2-7; 8 bases fit TRBD1. After removal of 4 bases from V and 5 bases from J, the junction contained 14 bases not matched to a gene. The CDR3 contains 16 residues. Germline lookup yields CDR1 SGHNT and CDR2 YYREEE (reference sequence). This chain's CDR3 is CASSQMTGVSFHEQYF. For the CDR3, the DNA is TGTGCCAGCAGCCAAATGACAGGGGTTTCGTTCCACGAGCAGTACTTC.

The genes are TRBV7-2 and TRBJ2-1; 7 bases are a match to TRBD2. V lost 3 bases to trimming and J lost 8 bases; unmatched junction nucleotides: 4. The CDR3 extends over 13 amino acids. The germline V gene encodes CDR1 SGHTA and CDR2 FQGNSA. The CDR3 DNA reads TGTGCCAGCAGCTTTACCGGGGGGTATGAGCAGTTCTTC. It encodes CASSFTGGYEQFF.

This clonotype appeared a single time. The chain couples TRBV25-1 to TRBJ1-6; 7 bases fit TRBD1. The CDR3 length is 15 residues. From germline, CDR1 is MGHDK and CDR2 SYGVNS. Trimming took 4 bases from V and 4 from J; bases not matched to a gene: 4. The CDR3 sequence: CASSGTTGYNSPLHF. The DNA of the CDR3 is TGTGCCAGCAGTGGGACGACAGGGTATAATTCACCCCTCCACTTT. The full variable domain, its missing parts supplied by reference TRBV25-1 and TRBJ1-6, is EADIYQTPRYLVIGTGKKITLECSQTMGHDKMYWYQQDPGMELHLIHYSYGVNSTEKGDLSSESTVSRIRTEHFPLTLESARPSHTSQYLCASSGTTGYNSPLHFGNGTRLTVT.

The chain links TRBV20-1 to TRBJ2-5; D remains ambiguous. Germline loops: CDR1 DFQATT, CDR2 SNEGSKA (reference sequence). This CDR3 contains 10 residues. V lost 5 bases and J 4 bases, leaving 5 bases between the germline ends. The CDR3 sequence: CSAVLETQYF. CDR3 nucleotides: TGCAGTGCTGTATTAGAGACCCAGTACTTC.

The J gene is TRBJ2-5, the V gene TRBV13, with TRBD1 matching 12 bases. Germline V gene sequence: CDR1 PRHDT, CDR2 FYEKMQ (reference sequence). This CDR3 contains 16 residues. The V and J ends lost 8 bases and 3 bases, in that order; junction bases with no gene match: 10. The CDR3 nucleotides are TGTGCCAGCGGGACAGGGGGCGGTCCTCGAAAAGAGACCCAGTACTTC. This sequence encodes CASGTGGGPRKETQYF.

This chain links TRBV2 with TRBJ2-3; 8 positions agree with TRBD2. Unmatched junction bases numbered 7, after V lost 7 bases and J lost 4 bases. The CDR3 covers 14 residues. Germline V CDR1 and CDR2: SNHLY, FYNNEI. CDR3 sequence (DNA): TGTGCCAGCATACGGGGGGGCCAAGCAGATACGCAGTATTTT. Protein sequence: CASIRGGQADTQYF.

The V and J genes are TRBV9 and TRBJ1-2; D not resolved. This CDR3 has 13 amino acids. The germline gives CDR1 SGDLS, CDR2 YYNGEE. V gave up 7 bases and J gave up 5 bases, with 15 bases separating them. The CDR3 loop is CASRDAGPYGYTF. The CDR3 DNA follows: TGTGCCAGCCGTGACGCGGGCCCGTATGGCTACACCTTC. Filled out from reference TRBV9 and TRBJ1-2, the complete variable domain reads DSGVTQTPKHLITATGQRVTLRCSPRSGDLSVYWYQQSLDQGLQFLIQYYNGEERAKGNILERFSAQQFPDLHSELNLSSLELGDSALYFCASRDAGPYGYTFGSGTRLTVV.

The chain joins TRBV15 to TRBJ2-7, with D maybe TRBD1 (5 bases). Germline V gives CDR1 LNHNV, CDR2 YYDKDF (reference sequence). Trimming took off 0 bases at V and 3 bases at J, with 9 bases between the two ends. This CDR3 region has 14 residues. The CDR3 region is CATSRDLTDYEQYF. The CDR3 DNA sequence: TGTGCCACCAGCAGAGATCTGACAGACTACGAGCAGTACTTC.

The chain is built from TRBV9 and TRBJ2-1; 8 bases map to TRBD1. The J segment lost 6 bases and the V segment lost 3 bases, leaving 11 bases of the junction unmatched. CDR3 length: 16 amino acids. Germline CDR1 SGDLS, CDR2 YYNGEE. The CDR3 protein is CASSAPGGSQRNEQFF. CDR3 nucleotides: TGTGCCAGCAGCGCTCCAGGGGGCTCGCAGCGCAATGAGCAGTTCTTC.

J is TRBJ2-4 and V is TRBV5-1; 10 bases fit TRBD1. The CDR3 runs to 14 residues. Looked up from germline, CDR1 is SGHRS and CDR2 is YFSETQ. The ends lost 0 bases at V and 7 bases at J; junction bases unmatched: 1. CDR3: CASSLEGQGNIQYF. The CDR3, as DNA: TGCGCCAGCAGCTTGGAGGGACAGGGGAACATTCAGTACTTC.

The CDR3 spells CSVSGQDNYGYTF. CDR3 DNA sequence: TGCAGCGTTTCTGGACAGGATAACTATGGCTACACCTTC. V gene TRBV29-1 combines with J gene TRBJ1-2; TRBD1 matches 7 bases. J lost 1 base, V lost 5 bases, and 4 bases had no gene match. CDR3 length equals 13 residues. CDR1 is SQVTM, CDR2 ANQGSEA, per germline.

This sequence joins TRBV12-3 or TRBV12-4 and TRBJ2-7, with D perhaps matching TRBD1 or TRBD2 (5 bases each). Deletions cut 9 bases from V and 0 bases from J, with 18 bases between. The CDR3 has 15 residues. CDR3 in amino acids: CASRRSGTYSYEQYF. DNA for the CDR3: TGTGCCAGTAGGAGATCCGGGACGTACTCCTACGAGCAGTACTTC.

The CDR3 DNA reads as TGTGCCAGCAGCTTAGTAGGCCTAGCGGGGGGACGGGGGGATACGCAGTATTTT. Its protein product is CASSLVGLAGGRGDTQYF. The chain couples TRBV7-2 to TRBJ2-3; TRBD2 matches 11 bases. Germline V gives CDR1 SGHTA, CDR2 FQGNSA. The CDR3 loop spans 18 amino acids. The ends lost 1 base at V and 6 bases at J; junction bases unmatched: 12. Based on the CDR3 plus reference TRBV7-2 and TRBJ2-3, the full variable domain is GAGVSQSPSNKVTEKGKDVELRCDPISGHTALYWYRQSLGQGLEFLIYFQGNSAPDKSGLPSDRFSAERTGGSVSTLTIQRTQQEDSAVYLCASSLVGLAGGRGDTQYFGPGTRLTVL.

The J gene is TRBJ2-2, the V gene TRBV9; 9 positions agree with TRBD2. Looked up from germline, CDR1 is SGDLS and CDR2 is YYNGEE. Trimming cost V 0 bases and J 4 bases; bases outside gene matches: 1. This CDR3 is 15 amino acids long. This CDR3 is CASSVGAGGTGELFF. CDR3 DNA: TGTGCCAGCAGCGTAGGAGCGGGAGGCACCGGGGAGCTGTTTTTT. Variable domain in full (rest from reference TRBV9 and TRBJ2-2): DSGVTQTPKHLITATGQRVTLRCSPRSGDLSVYWYQQSLDQGLQFLIQYYNGEERAKGNILERFSAQQFPDLHSELNLSSLELGDSALYFCASSVGAGGTGELFFGEGSRLTVL.

V is TRBV28 and J is TRBJ2-3; D might be TRBD2 (6 bases). CDR1 MDHEN and CDR2 SYDVKM come from the germline V gene. Trimming took off 3 bases at V and 3 bases at J, with 13 bases between the two ends. The CDR3 is made up of 15 amino acids. The chain's CDR3 is CASSLSGVGTDTQYF. CDR3 nucleotide sequence: TGTGCCAGCAGTTTGTCGGGGGTCGGAACAGATACGCAGTATTTT. Full variable domain (missing parts from reference TRBV28 and TRBJ2-3): DVKVTQSSRYLVKRTGEKVFLECVQDMDHENMFWYRQDPGLGLRLIYFSYDVKMKEKGDIPEGYSVSREKKERFSLILESASTNQTSMYLCASSLSGVGTDTQYFGPGTRLTVL.

The chain is built from TRBV7-2 and TRBJ2-1, with D possibly being TRBD1 or TRBD2 (5 bases each). The CDR3 is made up of 15 amino acids. The V gene's germline CDR1 is SGHTA and CDR2 FQGNSA. V gave up 5 bases and J gave up 3 bases, with 14 bases separating them. As DNA, the CDR3 is TGTGCCAGCAGCCGAGGACATGGGGGCTACAATGAGCAGTTCTTC. This encodes CASSRGHGGYNEQFF. The full variable domain, in which reference TRBV7-2 and TRBJ2-1 provide the parts outside the CDR3, is GAGVSQSPSNKVTEKGKDVELRCDPISGHTALYWYRQSLGQGLEFLIYFQGNSAPDKSGLPSDRFSAERTGGSVSTLTIQRTQQEDSAVYLCASSRGHGGYNEQFFGPGTRLTVL.

The rearrangement links TRBV25-1 to TRBJ1-6; D possibly corresponds to TRBD1 (6 bases). The CDR3 spans 16 residues. CDR1 and CDR2 (germline): MGHDK, SYGVNS. The ends were cut back, 6 bases at V and 0 bases at J, with 12 bases in the middle. The CDR3 here is CASSQGRSSYNSPLHF. The CDR3 DNA follows: TGTGCCAGCAGCCAGGGGCGTAGCTCCTATAATTCACCCCTCCACTTT.

The genes are TRBV4-2 and TRBJ2-7; D may be TRBD1 (6 bases). This CDR3 is built from 13 residues. Germline CDR1 reads LGHNA; CDR2 reads YNFKEQ. The ends were cut back, 2 bases at V and 3 bases at J, with 8 bases in the middle. As DNA, the CDR3 is TGTGCCAGCAGCCAAAACAGGGTCTACGAGCAGTACTTC. Its protein is CASSQNRVYEQYF.

This chain connects TRBV9 to TRBJ2-1; possibly TRBD2 for D (6 bases). This CDR3 has 15 amino acids. With 3 bases removed from V and 1 base from J, the gap between germline ends came to 11 bases. CDR1 SGDLS and CDR2 YYNGEE come from the germline V gene. For the CDR3, the DNA is TGTGCCAGCAGCGAACTAGCCCCGTCCTACAATGAGCAGTTCTTC. As protein: CASSELAPSYNEQFF.

The chain joins TRBV2 to TRBJ2-1, with D maybe TRBD2 (5 bases). The CDR3 contains 12 residues. Deletions cut 7 bases from V and 9 bases from J, with 13 bases between. Germline V gene sequence: CDR1 SNHLY, CDR2 FYNNEI. CDR3 bases: TGTGCCAGCAACGAGGGCCCCGGTGAGCAGTTCTTC. This translates into CASNEGPGEQFF.

The rearrangement links TRBV6-2 or TRBV6-3 to TRBJ2-7; tentatively, D is TRBD2 (5 bases). The CDR3 runs to 13 residues. Trimming removed 9 bases from V and 5 bases from J, with 17 bases in between. Germline CDR1 is MNHEY and CDR2 is SVGEGT. The CDR3 loop reads CASRAAGEHEQYF. Written as DNA, the CDR3 is TGTGCCAGTCGGGCGGCCGGGGAGCACGAGCAGTACTTC.

This clonotype has just one count. V and J are TRBV15 and TRBJ1-1, with a possible D match to TRBD1 (5 bases). Trimming pared 8 bases from V and 5 bases from J, leaving 9 bases between. Germline CDR1 is LNHNV and CDR2 is YYDKDF (reference sequence). The CDR3 extends over 11 amino acids. Here the CDR3 reads CATLRGTEAFF. CDR3 DNA sequence: TGTGCCACCTTGAGGGGAACTGAAGCTTTCTTT.

The rearrangement uses TRBV11-2 and TRBJ2-5; 7 bases are a match to TRBD1. The CDR3 loop spans 15 amino acids. Germline CDR1 and CDR2: SGHAT and FQNNGV. With V trimmed by 6 bases and J by 1 base, 8 bases remained unmatched. The CDR3 DNA sequence: TGTGCCAGCAGTTCAGGGGACAGAACCCAAGAGACCCAGTACTTC. Amino acid sequence: CASSSGDRTQETQYF. Complete variable domain (other parts from reference TRBV11-2 and TRBJ2-5): EAGVAQSPRYKIIEKRQSVAFWCNPISGHATLYWYQQILGQGPKLLIQFQNNGVVDDSQLPKDRFSAERLKGVDSTLKIQPAKLEDSAVYLCASSSGDRTQETQYFGPGTRLLVL.

The rearrangement joins TRBV29-1 to TRBJ2-7; D might be TRBD1 or TRBD2, each matching 5 bases. V lost 2 bases, J lost 2 bases, and 13 bases lay in between. The CDR3 totals 14 residues. The germline V gene encodes CDR1 SQVTM and CDR2 ANQGSEA. CDR3 residues: CSVESPGTTYEQYF. DNA of the CDR3: TGCAGCGTTGAATCCCCCGGGACGACCTACGAGCAGTACTTC.

The gene calls are TRBV20-1 and TRBJ2-2; TRBD2 aligns across 11 bases. With V trimmed by 5 bases and J by 4 bases, 9 bases remained unmatched. Germline-derived CDR1 and CDR2 are DFQATT and SNEGSKA (reference sequence). CDR3 length equals 16 residues. CDR3: CSAGLLAGAPTGELFF. The CDR3 bases are TGCAGTGCTGGATTACTAGCGGGGGCCCCCACCGGGGAGCTGTTTTTT.